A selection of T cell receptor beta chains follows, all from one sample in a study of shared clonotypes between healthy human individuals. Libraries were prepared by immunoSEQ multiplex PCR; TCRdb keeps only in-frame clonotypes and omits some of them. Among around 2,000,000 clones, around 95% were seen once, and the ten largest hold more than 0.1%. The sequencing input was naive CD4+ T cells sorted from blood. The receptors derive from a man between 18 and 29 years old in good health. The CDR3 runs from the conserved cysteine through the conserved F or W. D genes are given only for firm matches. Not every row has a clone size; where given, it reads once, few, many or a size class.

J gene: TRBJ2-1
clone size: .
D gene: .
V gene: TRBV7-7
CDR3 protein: CASSLEVYNEQFF
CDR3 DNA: TGTGCTAGCAGCCTTGAAGTCTACAATGAGCAGTTCTTC

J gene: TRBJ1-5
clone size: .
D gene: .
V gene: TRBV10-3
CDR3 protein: CAISTGTNNQPQHF
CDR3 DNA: TGTGCCATCAGCACCGGGACAAATAATCAGCCCCAGCATTTT

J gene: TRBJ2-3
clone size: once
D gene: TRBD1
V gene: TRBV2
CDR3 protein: CATTNRGWPDTQYF
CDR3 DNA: TGTGCCACTACTAACAGGGGGTGGCCAGATACGCAGTATTTT

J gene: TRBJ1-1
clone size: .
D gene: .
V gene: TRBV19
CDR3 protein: CASRDSQNTEAFF
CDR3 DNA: TGTGCCAGTAGGGACAGCCAGAACACTGAAGCTTTCTTT

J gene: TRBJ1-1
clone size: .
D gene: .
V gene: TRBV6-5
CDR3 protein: CASGRTNTEAFF
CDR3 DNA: TGTGCCAGCGGGAGGACGAACACTGAAGCTTTCTTT

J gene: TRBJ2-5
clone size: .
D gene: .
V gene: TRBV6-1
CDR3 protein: CASSVKETQYF
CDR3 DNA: TGTGCCAGCAGTGTAAAAGAGACCCAGTACTTC

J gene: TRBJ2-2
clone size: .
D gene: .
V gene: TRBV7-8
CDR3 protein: CASSFTRAGTGELFF
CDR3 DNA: TGTGCCAGCAGCTTTACCCGAGCGGGCACCGGGGAGCTGTTTTTT

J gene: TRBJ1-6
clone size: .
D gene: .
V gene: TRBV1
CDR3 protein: CTSSHRTDKDSYNSPLHF
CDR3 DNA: TGCACCAGCAGCCACAGGACAGATAAAGACTCCTATAATTCACCCCTCCACTTT

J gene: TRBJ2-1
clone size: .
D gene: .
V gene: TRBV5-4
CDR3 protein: CASSLTESSYNEQFF
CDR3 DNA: TGTGCCAGCAGCTTGACAGAGAGCTCCTACAATGAGCAGTTCTTC

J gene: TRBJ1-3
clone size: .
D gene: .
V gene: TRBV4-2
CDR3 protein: CASSQDDFSGNTIYF
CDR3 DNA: TGTGCCAGCAGCCAAGATGACTTCTCTGGAAACACCATATATTTT

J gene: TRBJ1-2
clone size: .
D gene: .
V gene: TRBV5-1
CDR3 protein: CASSLPAPDGYTF
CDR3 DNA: TGCGCCAGCAGCTTGCCTGCCCCGGATGGCTACACCTTC

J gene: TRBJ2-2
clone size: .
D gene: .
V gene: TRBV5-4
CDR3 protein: CASSFSANTGELFF
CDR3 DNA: TGTGCCAGCAGCTTCAGCGCGAACACCGGGGAGCTGTTTTTT

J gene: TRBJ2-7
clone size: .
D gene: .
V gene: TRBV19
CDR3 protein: CASLGVGSYEQYF
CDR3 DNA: TGTGCCAGTCTGGGGGTCGGGTCCTACGAGCAGTACTTC

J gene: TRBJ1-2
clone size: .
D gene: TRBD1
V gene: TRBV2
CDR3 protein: CASSPRDRPLF
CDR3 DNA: TGTGCCAGCAGTCCCCGGGACAGGCCCCTCTTC

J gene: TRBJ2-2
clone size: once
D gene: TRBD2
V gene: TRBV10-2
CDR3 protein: CASRRAGDTGELFF
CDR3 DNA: TGCGCCAGCAGGCGAGCGGGGGACACCGGGGAGCTGTTTTTT

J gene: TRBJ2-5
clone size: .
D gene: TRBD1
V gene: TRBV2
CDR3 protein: CASSYRGQETQYF
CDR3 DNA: TGTGCCAGCAGTTACAGGGGGCAAGAGACCCAGTACTTC

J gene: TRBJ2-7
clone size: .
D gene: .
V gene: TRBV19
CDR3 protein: CASSIGGLRDISYEQYF
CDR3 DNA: TGTGCCAGTAGTATAGGGGGGCTCCGGGACATTTCCTACGAGCAGTACTTC

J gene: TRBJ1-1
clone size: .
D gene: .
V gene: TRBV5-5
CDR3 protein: CASSRLAGFEAFF
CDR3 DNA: TGTGCCAGCAGCCGCCTTGCAGGGTTTGAAGCTTTCTTT

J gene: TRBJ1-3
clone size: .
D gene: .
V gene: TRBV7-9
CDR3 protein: CASTPTRGTSGNTIYF
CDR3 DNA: TGTGCCAGCACCCCGACCCGGGGGACCTCTGGAAACACCATATATTTT

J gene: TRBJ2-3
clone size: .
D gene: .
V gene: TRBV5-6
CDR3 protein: CASSFINEDTDTQYF
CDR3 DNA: TGTGCCAGCAGCTTTATAAATGAAGACACAGATACGCAGTATTTT

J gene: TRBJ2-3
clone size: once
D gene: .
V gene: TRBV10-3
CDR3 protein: CAISESRKATDTQYF
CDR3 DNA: TGTGCCATCAGTGAGTCTCGGAAGGCCACAGATACGCAGTATTTT

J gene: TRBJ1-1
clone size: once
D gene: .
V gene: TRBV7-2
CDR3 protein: CASSQKAGTEAFF
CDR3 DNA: TGTGCCAGCAGTCAAAAGGCCGGGACTGAAGCTTTCTTT

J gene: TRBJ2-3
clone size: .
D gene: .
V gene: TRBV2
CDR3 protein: CASRGRVSTDTQYF
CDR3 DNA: TGTGCCAGCAGGGGCAGGGTGAGCACAGATACGCAGTATTTT

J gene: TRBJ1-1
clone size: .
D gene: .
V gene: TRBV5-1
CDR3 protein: CASSRTANTEAFF
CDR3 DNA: TGCGCCAGCAGTAGGACGGCGAACACTGAAGCTTTCTTT

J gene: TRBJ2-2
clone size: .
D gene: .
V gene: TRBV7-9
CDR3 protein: CASSSPSGNTGELFF
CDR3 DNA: TGTGCCAGCAGCTCCCCAAGCGGGAACACCGGGGAGCTGTTTTTT

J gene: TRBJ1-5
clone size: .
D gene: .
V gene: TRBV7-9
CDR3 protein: CASSPPAGRASNQPQHF
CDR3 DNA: TGTGCCAGCAGCCCACCGGCCGGCAGAGCTAGCAATCAGCCCCAGCATTTT

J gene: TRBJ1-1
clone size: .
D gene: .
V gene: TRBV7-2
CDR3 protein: CASSRSTARTEAFF
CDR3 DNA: TGTGCCAGCAGCAGGTCGACAGCAAGGACTGAAGCTTTCTTT

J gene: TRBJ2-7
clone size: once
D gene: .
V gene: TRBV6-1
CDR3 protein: CASSDAPPRGDEQYF
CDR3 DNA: TGTGCCAGCAGTGACGCCCCGCCCAGGGGTGACGAGCAGTACTTC

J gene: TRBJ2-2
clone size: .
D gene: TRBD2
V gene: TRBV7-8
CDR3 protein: CASSMSGTNTGELFF
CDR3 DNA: TGTGCCAGCAGTATGAGCGGGACGAACACCGGGGAGCTGTTTTTT

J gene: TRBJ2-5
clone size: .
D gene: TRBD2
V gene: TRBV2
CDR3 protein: CASTLAGGPTETQYF
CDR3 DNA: TGTGCCAGCACCCTAGCGGGAGGGCCAACGGAGACCCAGTACTTC

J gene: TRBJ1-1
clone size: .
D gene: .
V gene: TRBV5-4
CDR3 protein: CASSGGVATEAFF
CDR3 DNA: TGTGCCAGCAGCGGTGGGGTGGCGACTGAAGCTTTCTTT

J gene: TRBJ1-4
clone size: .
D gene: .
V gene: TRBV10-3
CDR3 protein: CAISESPMEKLFF
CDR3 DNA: TGTGCCATCAGTGAGTCGCCCATGGAAAAACTGTTTTTT

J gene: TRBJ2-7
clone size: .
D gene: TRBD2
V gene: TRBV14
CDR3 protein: CASSNSGAYEQYF
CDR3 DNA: TGTGCCAGCAGCAACAGCGGGGCTTACGAGCAGTACTTC

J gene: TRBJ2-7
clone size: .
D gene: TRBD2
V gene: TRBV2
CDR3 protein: CASSQGLAGTYEQYF
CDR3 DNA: TGTGCCAGCAGCCAGGGACTAGCGGGAACCTACGAGCAGTACTTC

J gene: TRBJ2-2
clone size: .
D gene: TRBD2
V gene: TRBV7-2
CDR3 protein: CASSLGPSSGSPGELFF
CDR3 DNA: TGTGCCAGCAGCTTAGGCCCGTCTAGCGGGAGCCCCGGGGAGCTGTTTTTT

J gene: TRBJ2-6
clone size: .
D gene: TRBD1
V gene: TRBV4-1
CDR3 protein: CASSPDRTGKAGANVLTF
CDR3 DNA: TGCGCCAGCAGCCCAGATAGGACAGGGAAGGCTGGGGCCAACGTCCTGACTTTC

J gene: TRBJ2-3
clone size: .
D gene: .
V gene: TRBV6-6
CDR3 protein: CASSYGRVADTQYF
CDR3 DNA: TGTGCCAGCAGTTACGGCAGGGTGGCAGATACGCAGTATTTT

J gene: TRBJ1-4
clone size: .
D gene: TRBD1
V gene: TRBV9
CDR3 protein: CASSVMGQGAANEKLFF
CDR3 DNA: TGTGCCAGCAGCGTAATGGGACAGGGGGCAGCTAATGAAAAACTGTTTTTT

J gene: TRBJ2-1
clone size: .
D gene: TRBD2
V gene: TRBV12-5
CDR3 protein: CASGVGASGSYNEQFF
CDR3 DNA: TGTGCTAGTGGGGTTGGGGCTAGCGGGTCCTACAATGAGCAGTTCTTC